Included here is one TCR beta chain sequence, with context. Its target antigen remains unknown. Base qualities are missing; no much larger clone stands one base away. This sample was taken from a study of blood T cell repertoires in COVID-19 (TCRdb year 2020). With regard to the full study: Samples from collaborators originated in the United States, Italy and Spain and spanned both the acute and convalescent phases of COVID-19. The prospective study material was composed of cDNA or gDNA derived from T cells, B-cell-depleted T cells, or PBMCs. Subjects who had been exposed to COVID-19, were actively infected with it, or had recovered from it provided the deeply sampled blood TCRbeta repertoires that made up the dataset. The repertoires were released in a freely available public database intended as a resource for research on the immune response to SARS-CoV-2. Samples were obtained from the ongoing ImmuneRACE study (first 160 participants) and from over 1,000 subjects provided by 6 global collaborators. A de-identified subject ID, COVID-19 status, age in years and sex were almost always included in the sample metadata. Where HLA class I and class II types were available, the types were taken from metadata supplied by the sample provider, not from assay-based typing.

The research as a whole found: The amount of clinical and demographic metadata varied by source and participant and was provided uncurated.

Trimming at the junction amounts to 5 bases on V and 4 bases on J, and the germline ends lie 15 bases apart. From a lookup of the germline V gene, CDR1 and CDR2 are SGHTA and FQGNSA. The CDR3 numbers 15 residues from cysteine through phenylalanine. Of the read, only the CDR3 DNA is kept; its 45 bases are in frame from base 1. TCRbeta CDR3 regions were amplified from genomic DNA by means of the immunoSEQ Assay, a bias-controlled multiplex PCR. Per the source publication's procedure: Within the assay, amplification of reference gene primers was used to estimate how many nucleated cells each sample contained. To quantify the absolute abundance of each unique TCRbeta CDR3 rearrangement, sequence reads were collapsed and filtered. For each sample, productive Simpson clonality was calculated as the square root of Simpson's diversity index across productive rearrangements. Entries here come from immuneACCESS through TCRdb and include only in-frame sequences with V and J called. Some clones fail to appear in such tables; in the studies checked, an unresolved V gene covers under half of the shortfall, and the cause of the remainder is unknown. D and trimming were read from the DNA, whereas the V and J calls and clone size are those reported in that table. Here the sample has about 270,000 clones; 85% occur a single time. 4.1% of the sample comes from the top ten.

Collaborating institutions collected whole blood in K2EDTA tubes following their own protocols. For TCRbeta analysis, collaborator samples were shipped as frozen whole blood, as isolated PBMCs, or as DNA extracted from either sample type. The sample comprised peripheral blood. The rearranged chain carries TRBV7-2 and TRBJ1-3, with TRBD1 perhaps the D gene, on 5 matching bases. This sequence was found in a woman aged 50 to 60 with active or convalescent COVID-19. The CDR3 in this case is CASSPQGALGNTIYF. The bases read TGTGCCAGCAGCCCCCAGGGCGCATTAGGAAACACCATATATTTT. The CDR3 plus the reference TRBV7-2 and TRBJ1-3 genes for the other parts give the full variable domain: GAGVSQSPSNKVTEKGKDVELRCDPISGHTALYWYRQSLGQGLEFLIYFQGNSAPDKSGLPSDRFSAERTGGSVSTLTIQRTQQEDSAVYLCASSPQGALGNTIYFGEGSWLTVV.